This entry concerns a single TCR beta chain. The antigen remains unidentified. The data were taken from a study of graft-versus-host responses after intestinal transplantation. Study findings and constraints: GvH clones detected in recipient marrow included some appearing first in ileum or blood.

Per the germline V gene, CDR1 is MDHEN and CDR2 is SYDVKM. The CDR3 consists of 16 residues. Trimming took 5 bases from V and 12 from J; bases not matched to a gene: 13. Libraries were prepared by immunoSEQ multiplex PCR; TCRdb keeps only in-frame clonotypes and omits some of them. Of over 80,000 clones listed, 90% to 95% are singletons. The sample consisted of unstimulated CD4+ T cells sorted from spleen or lymph node cells, taken before transplant. The chain employs TRBV28 and TRBJ2-1; 13 bases are a match to TRBD2. The source of this sequence is a human donor who was the organ donor for an intestinal transplant. The CDR3 spells CASSPPTSGGAVGQFF. The CDR3 nucleotides are TGTGCCAGCAGTCCCCCTACTAGCGGGGGGGCTGTTGGGCAGTTCTTC.